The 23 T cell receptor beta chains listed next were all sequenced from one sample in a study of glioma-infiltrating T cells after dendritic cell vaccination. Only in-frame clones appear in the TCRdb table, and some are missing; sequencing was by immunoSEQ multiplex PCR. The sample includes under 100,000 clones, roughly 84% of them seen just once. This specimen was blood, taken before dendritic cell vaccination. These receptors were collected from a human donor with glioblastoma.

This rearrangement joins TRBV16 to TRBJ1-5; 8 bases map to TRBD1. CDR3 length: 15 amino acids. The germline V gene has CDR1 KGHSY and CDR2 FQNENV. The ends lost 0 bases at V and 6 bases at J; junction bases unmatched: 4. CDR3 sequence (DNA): TGTGCCAGCAGCCAATCCGGACAGGGCGGTCAGCCCCAGCATTTT. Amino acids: CASSQSGQGGQPQHF.

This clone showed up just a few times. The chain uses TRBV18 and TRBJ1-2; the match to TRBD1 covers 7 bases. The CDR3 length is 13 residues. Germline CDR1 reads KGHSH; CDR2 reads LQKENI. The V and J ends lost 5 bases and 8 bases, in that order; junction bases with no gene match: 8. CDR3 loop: CASSTDQGGGYTF. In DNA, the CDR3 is TGTGCCAGCTCAACTGACCAGGGGGGCGGCTACACCTTC.

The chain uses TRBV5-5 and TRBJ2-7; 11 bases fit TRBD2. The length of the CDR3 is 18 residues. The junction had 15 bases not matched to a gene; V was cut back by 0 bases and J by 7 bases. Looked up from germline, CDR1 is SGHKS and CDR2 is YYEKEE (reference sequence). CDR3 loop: CASSLGQGVAGGPREQYF. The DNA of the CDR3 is TGTGCCAGCAGCTTGGGACAGGGGGTAGCGGGAGGGCCTAGGGAGCAGTACTTC.

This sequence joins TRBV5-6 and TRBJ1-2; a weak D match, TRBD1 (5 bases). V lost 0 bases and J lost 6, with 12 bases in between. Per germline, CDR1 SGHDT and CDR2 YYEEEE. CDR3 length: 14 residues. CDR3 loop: CASSLGEGTDGYTF. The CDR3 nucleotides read TGTGCCAGCAGCTTGGGGGAGGGGACGGATGGCTACACCTTC.

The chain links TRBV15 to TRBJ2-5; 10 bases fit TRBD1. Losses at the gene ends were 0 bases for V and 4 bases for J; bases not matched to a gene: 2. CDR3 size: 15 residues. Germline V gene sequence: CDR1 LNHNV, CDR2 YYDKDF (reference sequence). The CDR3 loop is CATSRDWTGGETQYF. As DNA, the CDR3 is TGTGCCACCAGCAGAGATTGGACAGGGGGAGAGACCCAGTACTTC.

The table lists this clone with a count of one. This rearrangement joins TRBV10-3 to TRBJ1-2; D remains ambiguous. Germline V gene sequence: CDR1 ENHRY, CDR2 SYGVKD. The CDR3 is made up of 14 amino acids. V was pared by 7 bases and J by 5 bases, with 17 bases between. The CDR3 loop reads CAITNGISRYGYTF. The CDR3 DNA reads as TGTGCCATCACTAACGGGATCTCGAGATATGGCTACACCTTC.

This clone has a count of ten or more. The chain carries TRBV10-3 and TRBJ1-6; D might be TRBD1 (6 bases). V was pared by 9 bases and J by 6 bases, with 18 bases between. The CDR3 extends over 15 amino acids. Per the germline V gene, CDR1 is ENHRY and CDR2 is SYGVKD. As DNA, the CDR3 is TGTGCCATAGGGGCCAGGGGTGCCCTTAATTCACCCCTCCACTTT. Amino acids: CAIGARGALNSPLHF.

The CDR3 DNA follows: TGTGCCAGCAGCGTATCTCCGGGTGGGGAGGGGACCCAGTACTTC. This codes for CASSVSPGGEGTQYF. The rearrangement joins TRBV9 to TRBJ2-5, with 7 bases lining up with TRBD2. V lost 1 base and J lost 7; bases outside the gene matches: 10. The CDR3 sequence is 15 residues long. Germline lookup yields CDR1 SGDLS and CDR2 YYNGEE.

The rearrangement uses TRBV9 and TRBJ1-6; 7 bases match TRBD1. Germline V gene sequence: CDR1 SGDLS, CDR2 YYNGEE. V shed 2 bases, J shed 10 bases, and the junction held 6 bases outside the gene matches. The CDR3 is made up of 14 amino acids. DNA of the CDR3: TGTGCCAGCAGCGTGTGGGACAGCATATCACCCCTCCACTTT. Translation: CASSVWDSISPLHF. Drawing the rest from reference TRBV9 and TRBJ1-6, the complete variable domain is DSGVTQTPKHLITATGQRVTLRCSPRSGDLSVYWYQQSLDQGLQFLIQYYNGEERAKGNILERFSAQQFPDLHSELNLSSLELGDSALYFCASSVWDSISPLHFGNGTRLTVT.

The CDR3 is CAIRMTGYEQYF. The CDR3, as DNA: TGTGCCATCAGGATGACAGGCTACGAGCAGTACTTC. The V call is TRBV10-3, the J call TRBJ2-7; possibly TRBD1 for D (6 bases). Germline V gene data show CDR1 as ENHRY and CDR2 as SYGVKD. V lost 6 bases and J 3 bases, leaving 9 bases between the germline ends. This CDR3 contains 12 residues.

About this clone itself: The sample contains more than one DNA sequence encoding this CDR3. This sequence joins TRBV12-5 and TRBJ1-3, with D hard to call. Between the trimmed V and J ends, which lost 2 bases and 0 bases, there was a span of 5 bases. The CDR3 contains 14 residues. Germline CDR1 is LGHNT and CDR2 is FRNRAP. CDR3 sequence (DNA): TGTGCTAGTGGTTTGTCGGGCTCTGGAAACACCATATATTTT. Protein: CASGLSGSGNTIYF.

CDR3 region: CASSTGTGGVYNEQFF. The CDR3, as DNA: TGTGCCAGCTCAACCGGGACAGGGGGCGTCTACAATGAGCAGTTCTTC. The chain uses TRBV18 and TRBJ2-1; the match to TRBD1 covers 12 bases. V was pared by 5 bases and J by 3 bases, with 5 bases of the junction left unmatched. CDR3 size: 16 residues. CDR1 and CDR2 (germline): KGHSH, LQKENI. The full variable domain, completed using reference TRBV18 and TRBJ2-1, is NAGVMQNPRHLVRRRGQEARLRCSPMKGHSHVYWYRQLPEEGLKFMVYLQKENIIDESGMPKERFSAEFPKEGPSILRIQQVVRGDSAAYFCASSTGTGGVYNEQFFGPGTRLTVL.

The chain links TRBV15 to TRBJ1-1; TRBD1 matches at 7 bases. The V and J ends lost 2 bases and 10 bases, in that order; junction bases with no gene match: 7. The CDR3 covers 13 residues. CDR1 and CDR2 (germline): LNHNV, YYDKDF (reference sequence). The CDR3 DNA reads TGTGCCACCAGCAGATCCACAGGGGAAGGAGCTTTCTTT. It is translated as CATSRSTGEGAFF.

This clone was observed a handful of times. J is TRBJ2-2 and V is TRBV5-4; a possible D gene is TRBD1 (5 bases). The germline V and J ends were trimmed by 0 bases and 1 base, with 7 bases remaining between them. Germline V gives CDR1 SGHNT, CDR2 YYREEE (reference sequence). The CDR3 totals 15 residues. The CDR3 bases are TGTGCCAGCAGCTTGGAGGGGCAGAACACCGGGGAGCTGTTTTTT. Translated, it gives CASSLEGQNTGELFF.

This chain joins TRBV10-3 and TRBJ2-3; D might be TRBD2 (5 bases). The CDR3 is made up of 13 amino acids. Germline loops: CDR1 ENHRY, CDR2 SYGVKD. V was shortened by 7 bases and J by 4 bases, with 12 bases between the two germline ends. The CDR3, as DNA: TGTGCCATCACGCCGGGAAGGGCAGATACGCAGTATTTT. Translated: CAITPGRADTQYF.

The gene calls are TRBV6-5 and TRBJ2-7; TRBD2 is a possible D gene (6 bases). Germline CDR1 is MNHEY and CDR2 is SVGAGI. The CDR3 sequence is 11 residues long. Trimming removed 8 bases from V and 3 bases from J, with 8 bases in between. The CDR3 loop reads CASRRGYEQYF. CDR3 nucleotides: TGTGCCAGCCGGAGGGGCTACGAGCAGTACTTC.

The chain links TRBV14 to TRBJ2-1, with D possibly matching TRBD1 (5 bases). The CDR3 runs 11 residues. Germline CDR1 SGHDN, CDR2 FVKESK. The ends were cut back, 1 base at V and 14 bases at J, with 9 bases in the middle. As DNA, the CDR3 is TGTGCCAGCAGCCAAGGGGGCTGGGAGTTCTTC. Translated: CASSQGGWEFF.

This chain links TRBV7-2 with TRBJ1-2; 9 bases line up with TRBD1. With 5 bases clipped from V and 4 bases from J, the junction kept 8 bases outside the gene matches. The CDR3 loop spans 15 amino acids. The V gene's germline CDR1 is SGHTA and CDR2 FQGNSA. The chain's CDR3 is CASSARQGEGYGYTF. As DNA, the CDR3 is TGTGCCAGCAGCGCCCGACAGGGGGAGGGCTATGGCTACACCTTC. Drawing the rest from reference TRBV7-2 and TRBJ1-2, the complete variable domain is GAGVSQSPSNKVTEKGKDVELRCDPISGHTALYWYRQSLGQGLEFLIYFQGNSAPDKSGLPSDRFSAERTGGSVSTLTIQRTQQEDSAVYLCASSARQGEGYGYTFGSGTRLTVV.

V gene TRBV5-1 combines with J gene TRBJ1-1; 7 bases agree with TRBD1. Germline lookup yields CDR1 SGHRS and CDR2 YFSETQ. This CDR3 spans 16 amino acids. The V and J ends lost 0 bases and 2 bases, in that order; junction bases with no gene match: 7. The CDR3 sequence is CASSLVLTGPNTEAFF. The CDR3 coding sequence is TGCGCCAGCAGCTTGGTTCTGACAGGGCCCAACACTGAAGCTTTCTTT.

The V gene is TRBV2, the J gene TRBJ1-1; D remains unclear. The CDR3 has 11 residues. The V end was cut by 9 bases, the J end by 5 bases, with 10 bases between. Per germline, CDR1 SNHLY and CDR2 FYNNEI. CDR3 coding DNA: TGTGCCAGGTCCGGTAGAACTGAAGCTTTCTTT. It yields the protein CARSGRTEAFF.

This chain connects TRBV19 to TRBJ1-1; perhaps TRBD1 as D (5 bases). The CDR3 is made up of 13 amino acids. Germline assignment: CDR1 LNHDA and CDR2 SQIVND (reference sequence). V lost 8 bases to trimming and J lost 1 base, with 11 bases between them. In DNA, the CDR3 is TGTGCCAGTTCTGGACACCAGAACACTGAAGCTTTCTTT. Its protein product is CASSGHQNTEAFF.

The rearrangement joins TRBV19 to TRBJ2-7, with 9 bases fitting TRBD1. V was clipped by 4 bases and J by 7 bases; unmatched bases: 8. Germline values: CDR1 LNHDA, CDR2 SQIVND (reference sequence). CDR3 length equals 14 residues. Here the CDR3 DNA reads TGTGCCAGTAGTACCTCCGGGACAGGGTCGGAGCAGTACTTC. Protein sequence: CASSTSGTGSEQYF.

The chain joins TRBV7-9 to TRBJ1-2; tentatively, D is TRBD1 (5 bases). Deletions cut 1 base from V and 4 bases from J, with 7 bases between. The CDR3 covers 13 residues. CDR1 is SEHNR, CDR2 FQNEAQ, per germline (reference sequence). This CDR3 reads CASSLGQPYGYTF. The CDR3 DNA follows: TGTGCCAGCAGCTTAGGACAGCCCTATGGCTACACCTTC. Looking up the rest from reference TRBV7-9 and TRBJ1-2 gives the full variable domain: DTGVSQNPRHKITKRGQNVTFRCDPISEHNRLYWYRQTLGQGPEFLTYFQNEAQLEKSRLLSDRFSAERPKGSFSTLEIQRTEQGDSAMYLCASSLGQPYGYTFGSGTRLTVV.